The T cell receptor beta chain described here comes from a study of T cell repertoires in cytomegalovirus infection. Study as a whole: Matching HLA type, along with CMV infection, was indicated by public TCR beta signatures.

In TCRdb, the reads were re-called with MiXCR into one record per CDR3 protein. The table records roughly 800,000 distinct CDR3 sequences, 25% to 30% of them present only once. CDR1 is SGHAT and CDR2 is FQNNGV in the germline V gene. CDR3 size: 17 residues. V lost 3 bases to trimming and J lost 2 bases; unmatched junction nucleotides: 10. To note about this clonotype: What it recognizes is unknown.

The receptor's source is a human donor in good health (CMV status not recorded). Some clones in this sample may be carry-over from other donors' samples. The sequences come from cultured CD8+ T cells from PBMCs, collected from culture after CMV antigen stimulation. The V gene is TRBV11-2, the J gene TRBJ1-1; 9 bases are shared with TRBD1. CDR3: CASSFWDREKINTEAFF. CDR3 in DNA: TGTGCCAGCAGCTTCTGGGACAGGGAGAAAATCAACACTGAAGCTTTCTTT.